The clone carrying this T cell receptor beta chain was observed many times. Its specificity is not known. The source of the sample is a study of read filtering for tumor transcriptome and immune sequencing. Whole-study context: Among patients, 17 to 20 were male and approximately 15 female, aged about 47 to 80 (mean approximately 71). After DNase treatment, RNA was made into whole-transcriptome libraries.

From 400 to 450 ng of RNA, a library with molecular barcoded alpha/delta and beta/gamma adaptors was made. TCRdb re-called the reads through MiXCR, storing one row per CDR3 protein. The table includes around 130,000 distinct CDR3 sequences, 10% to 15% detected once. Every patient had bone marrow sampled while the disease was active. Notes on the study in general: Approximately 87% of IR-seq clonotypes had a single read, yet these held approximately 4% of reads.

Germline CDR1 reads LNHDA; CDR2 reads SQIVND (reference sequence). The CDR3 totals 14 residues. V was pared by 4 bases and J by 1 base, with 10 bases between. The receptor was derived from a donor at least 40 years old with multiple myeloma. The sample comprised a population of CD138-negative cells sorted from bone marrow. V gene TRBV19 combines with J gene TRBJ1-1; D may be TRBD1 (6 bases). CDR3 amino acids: CASSKQTGNTEAFF. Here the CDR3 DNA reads TGTGCCAGTAGTAAACAGACAGGGAACACTGAAGCTTTCTTT.